This entry features one TCR beta chain sequence. Its antigen is not known. Spike-ins of synthetic TCR analog templates went into each PCR. Here immunoSEQ multiplex PCR was the method, and the copy in TCRdb shows in-frame clones only, minus some. The repertoire holds about 88,000 clones, with approximately 90% as singletons. V lost 5 bases and J lost 9; bases outside the gene matches: 7. This CDR3 is 14 amino acids long. The germline V gene encodes CDR1 SGHTA and CDR2 FQGNSA. The sample originates from a study of PD-L1 blockade in urothelial cancer. Study-wide results and caveats: Tumor-associated clones in blood expanded more at 3 weeks in durable-benefit patients.

Patients in the study were battling locally advanced or metastatic urothelial carcinoma. The chain carries TRBV7-2 and TRBJ2-7, with TRBD2 matching 13 bases. The input for sequencing was PBMCs, taken around atezolizumab (anti-PD-L1) treatment. This clonotype was sampled from a man aged 55 to 69 with urothelial cancer. The CDR3 loop is CASSLGTSGARQYF. DNA of the CDR3: TGTGCCAGCAGCCTTGGGACTAGCGGGGCGAGGCAGTACTTC.